This TCR beta chain was identified during a study of blood T cell repertoires in COVID-19. Study background: What the recovered Cohort 3 donors had was two negative PCRs, clearance, or symptom resolution. PBMCs, B-cell-depleted T cells, or T cells were the source of the cDNA or gDNA that made up the material.

Looked up from germline, CDR1 is SEHNR and CDR2 is FQNEAQ (reference sequence). This CDR3 contains 13 residues. Trimming stripped 2 bases from V and 6 bases from J, with 10 bases between. Assay used: immunoSEQ multiplex PCR; TCRdb lists only in-frame clones, some missing. The sample includes around 140,000 clones, about 80% of them seen just once. The clonotype originates from a man aged 45 to 65 in a cohort exposed to, infected with or recovered from COVID-19 (not recorded which). Sample: PBMCs or T cells enriched from blood (not recorded which). The V and J genes are TRBV7-9 and TRBJ1-1; the D gene is possibly TRBD1 (6 bases). The DNA of the CDR3 is TGTGCCAGCAGCTTAAGGGGGATCGCTGAAGCTTTCTTT. It encodes CASSLRGIAEAFF.